This passage covers 6 T cell receptor beta chains from one sample sequenced in a study of blood T cell repertoires in COVID-19. Sequencing used immunoSEQ multiplex PCR; TCRdb keeps in-frame clones, though not all of them. Among a few hundred thousand clones listed, roughly 85% were seen once. The specimen was PBMCs or T cells enriched from blood (not recorded which). Receptor source: a man between 25 and 39 years old who had recovered from COVID-19.

With respect to this clone: Other DNA variants within this sample encode the same CDR3. This chain links TRBV29-1 with TRBJ1-1; D unclear. In germline, CDR1 is SQVTM, CDR2 ANQGSEA. The CDR3 extends over 12 amino acids. The V end was cut by 4 bases, the J end by 1 base, with 7 bases between. This CDR3 is CSVGGGNTEAFF. CDR3 DNA sequence: TGCAGCGTTGGGGGAGGGAACACTGAAGCTTTCTTT. Drawing the rest from reference TRBV29-1 and TRBJ1-1, the complete variable domain is SAVISQKPSRDICQRGTSLTIQCQVDSQVTMMFWYRQQPGQSLTLIATANQGSEATYESGFVIDKFPISRPNLTFSTLTVSNMSPEDSSIYLCSVGGGNTEAFFGQGTRLTVV.

This clone was seen a few times. The rearrangement joins TRBV5-1 to TRBJ1-1, with D tentatively TRBD1 (5 bases). The CDR3 contains 13 residues. Trimming stripped 2 bases from V and 5 bases from J, with 10 bases between. CDR1 is SGHRS, CDR2 YFSETQ, per germline. Here the CDR3 DNA reads TGCGCCAGCAGCTTTTCAGGGAAGACTGAAGCTTTCTTT. The encoded protein is CASSFSGKTEAFF. The full variable domain, in which reference TRBV5-1 and TRBJ1-1 provide the parts outside the CDR3, is KAGVTQTPRYLIKTRGQQVTLSCSPISGHRSVSWYQQTPGQGLQFLFEYFSETQRNKGNFPGRFSGRQFSNSRSEMNVSTLELGDSALYLCASSFSGKTEAFFGQGTRLTVV.

This chain connects TRBV19 to TRBJ1-2, with 7 bases matching TRBD1. After removal of 4 bases from V and 0 bases from J, the junction contained 5 bases not matched to a gene. Germline V gene sequence: CDR1 LNHDA, CDR2 SQIVND (reference sequence). The CDR3 is 15 residues long. The CDR3 sequence is CASSTSGGTNYGYTF. The CDR3 DNA reads as TGTGCCAGTAGTACCTCAGGGGGGACTAACTATGGCTACACCTTC.

This chain connects TRBV9 to TRBJ1-5; TRBD1 matches 9 bases. Trimming took 3 bases from V and 2 from J; bases not matched to a gene: 6. This CDR3 has 16 residues. Germline CDR1 SGDLS, CDR2 YYNGEE. CDR3 DNA sequence: TGTGCCAGCAGCGGCGGGACAGGGACGGGCAATCAGCCCCAGCATTTT. Its translation is CASSGGTGTGNQPQHF. Using reference TRBV9 and TRBJ1-5 for the parts outside the CDR3, the full variable domain is DSGVTQTPKHLITATGQRVTLRCSPRSGDLSVYWYQQSLDQGLQFLIQYYNGEERAKGNILERFSAQQFPDLHSELNLSSLELGDSALYFCASSGGTGTGNQPQHFGDGTRLSIL.

The V and J genes are TRBV7-3 and TRBJ1-2; possible D gene TRBD1, 5 bases. Between the trimmed V and J ends, which lost 1 base and 7 bases, there was a span of 10 bases. This CDR3 has 13 residues. Looked up from germline, CDR1 is SGHTA and CDR2 is FQGTGA. The CDR3 sequence: CASSLMSGVGYTF. The CDR3, as DNA: TGTGCCAGCAGCTTAATGTCGGGGGTTGGCTACACCTTC. Full variable domain (outside the CDR3, taken from reference TRBV7-3 and TRBJ1-2): GAGVSQTPSNKVTEKGKYVELRCDPISGHTALYWYRQSLGQGPEFLIYFQGTGAADDSGLPNDRFFAVRPEGSVSTLKIQRTERGDSAVYLCASSLMSGVGYTFGSGTRLTVV.

This clone was detected only a few times. The chain links TRBV7-9 to TRBJ1-5; D is perhaps TRBD1 (6 bases). CDR1 and CDR2 (germline): SEHNR, FQNEAQ (reference sequence). V gave up 4 bases and J gave up 7 bases, with 14 bases separating them. The CDR3 loop spans 14 amino acids. CDR3 sequence: CASSSTGSRQPQHF. As DNA, the CDR3 is TGTGCCAGCAGCTCAACAGGGTCTCGGCAGCCCCAGCATTTT.